The sequence of this T cell receptor beta chain was determined in a study of T cell changes during pregnancy in multiple sclerosis. Some clones are missing from TCRdb's copy, which holds only in-frame ones; the method was immunoSEQ multiplex PCR. The sample gives 25,000 to 30,000 clones, about 85% of which show up once; 6.5% to 9.5% is in the top ten. The TCR comes from a female donor with multiple sclerosis, enrolled in a pregnancy study. This specimen was CD8+ T cells from peripheral blood mononuclear cells, taken after pregnancy.

The CDR3 nucleotides read TGTGCCAGCAGCGCGTGGACAGGGAGGGACACTGAAGCTTTCTTT. Its protein product is CASSAWTGRDTEAFF. The chain joins TRBV9 to TRBJ1-1; TRBD1 aligns across 8 bases. Germline V gene lookup returns CDR1 SGDLS and CDR2 YYNGEE. This CDR3 is 15 amino acids long. J gave up 3 bases and V 3 bases, and 7 bases lay outside the gene matches.